The T cell receptor beta chain described here comes from a study of T cell clonality in common variable immunodeficiency. Whole-study findings and limits: CVID subjects had higher TCRbeta clonality than healthy controls, most marked in about a third. What drives increased CVID clonality needs T cell subpopulation sequencing. CVID patient heterogeneity limited repertoire-clinical complication correlations.

As concerns this clone: The antigen remains undetermined. The read gets to within 3 residues of the CDR3 end, and the germline J gene fills in the rest.

The CDR3 is made up of 14 amino acids. Germline assignment: CDR1 SGHTA and CDR2 FQGNSA. The V gene lost 6 bases and the J gene lost 7 bases, with 18 bases spanning the gap. Profiled with immunoSEQ multiplex PCR; TCRdb holds only in-frame clones, not every one. The specimen has tens of thousands of clones, none found just once. Blood samples were heparinized, about 4.5 to 9 ml per donor. Sequencing input: peripheral blood mononuclear cells. The TCR was taken from a person between 18 and 69 years old in good health. The V and J genes are TRBV7-2 and TRBJ1-2; D is unresolved. The CDR3 here is CASRLRPPRGGYTF. The sequenced CDR3 bases are TGTGCCAGCAGGTTAAGACCTCCCCGGGGTGGC.